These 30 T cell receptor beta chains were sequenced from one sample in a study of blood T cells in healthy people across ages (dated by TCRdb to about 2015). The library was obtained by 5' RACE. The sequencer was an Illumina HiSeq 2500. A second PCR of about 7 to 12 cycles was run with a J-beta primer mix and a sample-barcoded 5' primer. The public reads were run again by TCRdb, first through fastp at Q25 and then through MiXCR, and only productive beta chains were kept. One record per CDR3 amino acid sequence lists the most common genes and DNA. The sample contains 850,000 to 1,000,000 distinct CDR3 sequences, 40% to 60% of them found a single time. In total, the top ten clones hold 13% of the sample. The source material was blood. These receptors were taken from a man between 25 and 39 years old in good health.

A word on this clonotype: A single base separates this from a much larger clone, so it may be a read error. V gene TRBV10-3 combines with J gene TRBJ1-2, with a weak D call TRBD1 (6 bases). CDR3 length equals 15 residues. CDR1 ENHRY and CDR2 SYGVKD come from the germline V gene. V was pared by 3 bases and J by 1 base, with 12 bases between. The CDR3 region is CAISDVGQFNYGYTF. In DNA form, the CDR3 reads TGTGCCATCAGTGACGTCGGACAGTTTAACTATGGCTACACCTTC.

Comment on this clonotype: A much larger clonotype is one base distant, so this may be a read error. The DNA for the CDR3 is TGCGCCAGCAGCCATCCAAGGACAAACTATAGTTCACCCCTCCACTTT. Its protein is CASSHPRTNYSSPLHF. The chain carries TRBV4-1 and TRBJ1-6; the D gene is possibly TRBD1 (5 bases). This CDR3 is built from 16 residues. CDR1 is MGHRA, CDR2 YSYEKL, per germline.

CDR3 loop: CASSFSGPGGGLNQETQYF. The CDR3 region has the DNA TGCGCCAGCAGCTTCTCCGGGCCAGGGGGCGGCTTGAACCAAGAGACCCAGTACTTC. J is TRBJ2-5 and V is TRBV5-1; 8 positions agree with TRBD1. V trimming: 2 bases; J trimming: 0 bases; junction bases outside the gene matches: 15. CDR1 and CDR2 (germline): SGHRS, YFSETQ. This CDR3 comprises 19 residues.

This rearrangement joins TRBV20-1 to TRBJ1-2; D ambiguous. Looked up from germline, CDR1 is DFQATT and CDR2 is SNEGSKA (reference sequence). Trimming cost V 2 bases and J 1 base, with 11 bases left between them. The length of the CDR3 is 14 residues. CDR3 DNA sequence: TGCAGTGCTAGACATGGCGGCCTTAACTATGGCTACACCTTC. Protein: CSARHGGLNYGYTF.

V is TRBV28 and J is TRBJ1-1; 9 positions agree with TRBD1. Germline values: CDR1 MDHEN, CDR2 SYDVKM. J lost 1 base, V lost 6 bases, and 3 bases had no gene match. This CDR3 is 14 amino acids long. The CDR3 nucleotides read TGTGCCAGCAGGACAGGGGGGACGAACACTGAAGCTTTCTTT. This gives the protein CASRTGGTNTEAFF.

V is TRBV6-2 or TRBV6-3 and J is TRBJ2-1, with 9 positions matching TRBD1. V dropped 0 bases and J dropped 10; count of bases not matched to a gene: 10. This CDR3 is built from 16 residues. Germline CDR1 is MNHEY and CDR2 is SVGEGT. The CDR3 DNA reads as TGTGCCAGCAGTTACTCACCGGGACAGGGTCCCAACGAGCAGTTCTTC. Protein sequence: CASSYSPGQGPNEQFF.

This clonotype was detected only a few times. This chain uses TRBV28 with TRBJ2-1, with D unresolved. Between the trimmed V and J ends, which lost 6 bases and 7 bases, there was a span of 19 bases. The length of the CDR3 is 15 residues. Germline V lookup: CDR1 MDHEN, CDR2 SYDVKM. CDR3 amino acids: CASSPQGRVSNEQFF. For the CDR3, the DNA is TGTGCCAGCAGCCCCCAAGGAAGGGTCTCGAATGAGCAGTTCTTC.

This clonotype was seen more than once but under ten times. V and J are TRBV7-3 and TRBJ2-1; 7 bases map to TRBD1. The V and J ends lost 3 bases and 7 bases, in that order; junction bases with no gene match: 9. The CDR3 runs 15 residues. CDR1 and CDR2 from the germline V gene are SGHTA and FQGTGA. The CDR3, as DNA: TGTGCCAGCAGCTTTGACAGGGAAGCTAAGAATGAGCAGTTCTTC. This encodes CASSFDREAKNEQFF. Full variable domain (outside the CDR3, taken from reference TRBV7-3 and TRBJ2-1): GAGVSQTPSNKVTEKGKYVELRCDPISGHTALYWYRQSLGQGPEFLIYFQGTGAADDSGLPNDRFFAVRPEGSVSTLKIQRTERGDSAVYLCASSFDREAKNEQFFGPGTRLTVL.

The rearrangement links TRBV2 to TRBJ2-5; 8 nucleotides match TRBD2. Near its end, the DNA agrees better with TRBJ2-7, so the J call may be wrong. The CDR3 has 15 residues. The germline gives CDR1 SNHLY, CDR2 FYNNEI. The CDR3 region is CASSDGGGLPYEQYF. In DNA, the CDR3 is TGTGCCAGCAGTGACGGCGGGGGGCTACCCTACGAGCAGTACTTC.

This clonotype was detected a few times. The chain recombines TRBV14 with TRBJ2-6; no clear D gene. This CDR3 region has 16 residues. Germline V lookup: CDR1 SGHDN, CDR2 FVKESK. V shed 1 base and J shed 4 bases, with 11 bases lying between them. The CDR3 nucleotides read TGTGCCAGCAGCCAAGCCACGGCTTTGGGGGCCAACGTCCTGACTTTC. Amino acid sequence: CASSQATALGANVLTF.

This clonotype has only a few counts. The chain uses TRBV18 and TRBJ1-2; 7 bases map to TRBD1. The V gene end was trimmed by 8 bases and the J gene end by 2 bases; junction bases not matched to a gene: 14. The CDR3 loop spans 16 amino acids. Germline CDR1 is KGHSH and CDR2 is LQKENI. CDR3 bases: TGTGCCAGCCACCCAGGGACAGTCTTCCCCAACTATGGCTACACCTTC. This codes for CASHPGTVFPNYGYTF.

For the CDR3, the DNA is TGTGCCAGCAGTCTCCCCGGGGGGCACGAGACCCAGTACTTC. It codes for CASSLPGGHETQYF. The chain is built from TRBV5-5 and TRBJ2-4, with a weak D call TRBD2 (7 bases). The closer fit of TRBJ2-5 to the DNA end suggests the J call may be wrong. Looked up from germline, CDR1 is SGHKS and CDR2 is YYEKEE (reference sequence). The CDR3 consists of 14 residues.

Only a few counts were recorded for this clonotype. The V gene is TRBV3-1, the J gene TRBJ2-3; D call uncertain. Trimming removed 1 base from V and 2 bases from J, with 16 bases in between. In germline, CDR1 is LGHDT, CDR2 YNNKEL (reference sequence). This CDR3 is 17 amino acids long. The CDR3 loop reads CASSQVRQAHTTDTQYF. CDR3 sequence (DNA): TGTGCCAGCAGCCAAGTGAGACAAGCCCATACCACAGATACGCAGTATTTT.

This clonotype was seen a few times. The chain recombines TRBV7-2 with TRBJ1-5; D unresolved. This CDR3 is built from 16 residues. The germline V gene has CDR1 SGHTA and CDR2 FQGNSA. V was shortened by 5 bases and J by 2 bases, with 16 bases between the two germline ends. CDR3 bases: TGTGCCAGCAGCCCCACCCGCCCTGTAGGCAATCAGCCCCAGCATTTT. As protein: CASSPTRPVGNQPQHF.

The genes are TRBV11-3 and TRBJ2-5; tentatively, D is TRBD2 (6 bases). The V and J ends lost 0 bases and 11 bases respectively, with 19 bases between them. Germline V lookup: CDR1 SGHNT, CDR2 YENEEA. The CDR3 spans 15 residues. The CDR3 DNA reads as TGTGCCAGCAGCTTAGATGAGCGGGTCGACAATGAGCAGTACTTC. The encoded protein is CASSLDERVDNEQYF.

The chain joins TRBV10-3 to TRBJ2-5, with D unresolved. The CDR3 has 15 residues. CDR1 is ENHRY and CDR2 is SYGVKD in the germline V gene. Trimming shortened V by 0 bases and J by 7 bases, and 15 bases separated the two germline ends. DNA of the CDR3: TGTGCCATCAGTGAGTCGAATGGCCCGGGTTCGACCCAGTACTTC. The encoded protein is CAISESNGPGSTQYF.

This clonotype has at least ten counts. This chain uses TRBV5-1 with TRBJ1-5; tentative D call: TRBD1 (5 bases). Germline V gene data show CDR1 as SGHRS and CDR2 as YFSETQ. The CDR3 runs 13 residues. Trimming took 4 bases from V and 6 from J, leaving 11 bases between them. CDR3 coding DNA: TGCGCCAGCAGCGAGGGGCCCGGTCAGCCCCAGCATTTT. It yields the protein CASSEGPGQPQHF.

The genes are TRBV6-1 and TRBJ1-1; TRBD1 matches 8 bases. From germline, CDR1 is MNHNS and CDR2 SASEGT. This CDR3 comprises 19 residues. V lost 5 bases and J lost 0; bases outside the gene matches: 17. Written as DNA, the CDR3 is TGTGCCAGCAGTAGGACAGGGTCGGTGACGAGATCCATGAACACTGAAGCTTTCTTT. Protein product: CASSRTGSVTRSMNTEAFF.

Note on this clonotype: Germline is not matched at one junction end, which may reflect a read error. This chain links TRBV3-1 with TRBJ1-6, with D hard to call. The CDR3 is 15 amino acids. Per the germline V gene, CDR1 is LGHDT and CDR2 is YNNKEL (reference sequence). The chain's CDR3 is CASQGSADYNSPPHF. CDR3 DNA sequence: TGTGCCAGCCAAGGCAGCGCAGATTATAATTCACCCCCCCACTTT.

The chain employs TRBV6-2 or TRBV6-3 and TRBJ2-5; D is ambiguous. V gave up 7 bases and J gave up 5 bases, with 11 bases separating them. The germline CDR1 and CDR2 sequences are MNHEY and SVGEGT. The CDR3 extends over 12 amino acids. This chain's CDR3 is CASTYFGETQYF. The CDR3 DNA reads TGTGCCAGCACCTACTTCGGGGAGACCCAGTACTTC.

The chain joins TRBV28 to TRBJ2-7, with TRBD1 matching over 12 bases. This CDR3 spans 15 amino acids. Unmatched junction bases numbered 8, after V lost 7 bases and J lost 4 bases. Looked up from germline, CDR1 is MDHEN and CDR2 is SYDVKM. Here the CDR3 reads CASTRGDRGLYEQYF. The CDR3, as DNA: TGTGCCAGCACCAGGGGGGACAGGGGGCTTTACGAGCAGTACTTC.

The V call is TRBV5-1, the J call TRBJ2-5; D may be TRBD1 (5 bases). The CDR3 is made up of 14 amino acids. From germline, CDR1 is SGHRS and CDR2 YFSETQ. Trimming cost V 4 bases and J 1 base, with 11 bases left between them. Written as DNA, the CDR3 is TGCGCCAGCAGCAACACAGGTGTCCAAGAGACCCAGTACTTC. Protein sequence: CASSNTGVQETQYF.

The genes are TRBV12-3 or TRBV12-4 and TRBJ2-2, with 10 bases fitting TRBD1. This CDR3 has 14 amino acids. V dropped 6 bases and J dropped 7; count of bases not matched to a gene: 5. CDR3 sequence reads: CASRTGGAHGELFF. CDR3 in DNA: TGTGCCAGCAGGACAGGGGGCGCGCACGGGGAGCTGTTTTTT.

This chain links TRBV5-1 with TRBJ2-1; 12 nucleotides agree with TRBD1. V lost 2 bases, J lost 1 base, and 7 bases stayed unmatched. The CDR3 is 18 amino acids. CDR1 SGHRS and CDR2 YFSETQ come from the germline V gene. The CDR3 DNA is TGCGCCAGCAGCTTACGGGACAGGGGGCGAGAGTCCTACAATGAGCAGTTCTTC. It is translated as CASSLRDRGRESYNEQFF.

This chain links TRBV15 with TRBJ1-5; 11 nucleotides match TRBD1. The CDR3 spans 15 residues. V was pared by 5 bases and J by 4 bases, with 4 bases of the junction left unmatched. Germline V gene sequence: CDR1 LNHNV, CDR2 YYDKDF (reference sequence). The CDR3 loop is CATSARDRGNQPQHF. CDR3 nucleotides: TGTGCCACCAGCGCCCGGGACAGGGGGAATCAGCCCCAGCATTTT.

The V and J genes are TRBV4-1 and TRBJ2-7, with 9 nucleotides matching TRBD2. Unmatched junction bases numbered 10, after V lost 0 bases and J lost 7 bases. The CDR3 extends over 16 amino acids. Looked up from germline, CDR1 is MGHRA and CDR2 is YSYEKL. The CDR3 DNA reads TGCGCCAGCAGCCAAGATCTGACTAGCGGTTGGAATGAGCAGTACTTC. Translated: CASSQDLTSGWNEQYF.

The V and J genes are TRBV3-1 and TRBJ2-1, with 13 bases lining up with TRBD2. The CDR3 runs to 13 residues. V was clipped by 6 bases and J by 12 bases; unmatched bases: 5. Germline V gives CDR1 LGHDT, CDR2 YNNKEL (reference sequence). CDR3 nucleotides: TGTGCCAGCAGAACTAGCGGGGGGGGCCCGCAGTTCTTC. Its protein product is CASRTSGGGPQFF.

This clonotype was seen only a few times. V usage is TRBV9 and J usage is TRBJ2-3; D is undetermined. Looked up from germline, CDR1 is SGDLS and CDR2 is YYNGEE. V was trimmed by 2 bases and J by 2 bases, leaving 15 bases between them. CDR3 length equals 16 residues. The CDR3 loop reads CASSVGSKRITDTQYF. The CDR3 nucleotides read TGTGCCAGCAGCGTGGGGTCGAAGAGGATCACAGATACGCAGTATTTT. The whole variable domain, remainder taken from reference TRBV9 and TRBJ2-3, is DSGVTQTPKHLITATGQRVTLRCSPRSGDLSVYWYQQSLDQGLQFLIQYYNGEERAKGNILERFSAQQFPDLHSELNLSSLELGDSALYFCASSVGSKRITDTQYFGPGTRLTVL.

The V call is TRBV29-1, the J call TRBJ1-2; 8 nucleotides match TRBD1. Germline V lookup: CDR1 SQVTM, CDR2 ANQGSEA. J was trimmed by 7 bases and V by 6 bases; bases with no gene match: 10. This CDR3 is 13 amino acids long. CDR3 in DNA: TGCAGCGTCCACAGGGGGGCATTAGGTGGCTACACCTTC. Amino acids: CSVHRGALGGYTF.

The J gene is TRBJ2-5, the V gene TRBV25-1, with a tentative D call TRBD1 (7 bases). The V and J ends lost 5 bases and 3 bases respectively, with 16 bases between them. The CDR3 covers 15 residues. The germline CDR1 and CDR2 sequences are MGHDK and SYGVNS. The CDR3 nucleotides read TGTGCCAGCAGTAAACGCGGGACAGCCGAAGAGACCCAGTACTTC. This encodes CASSKRGTAEETQYF.